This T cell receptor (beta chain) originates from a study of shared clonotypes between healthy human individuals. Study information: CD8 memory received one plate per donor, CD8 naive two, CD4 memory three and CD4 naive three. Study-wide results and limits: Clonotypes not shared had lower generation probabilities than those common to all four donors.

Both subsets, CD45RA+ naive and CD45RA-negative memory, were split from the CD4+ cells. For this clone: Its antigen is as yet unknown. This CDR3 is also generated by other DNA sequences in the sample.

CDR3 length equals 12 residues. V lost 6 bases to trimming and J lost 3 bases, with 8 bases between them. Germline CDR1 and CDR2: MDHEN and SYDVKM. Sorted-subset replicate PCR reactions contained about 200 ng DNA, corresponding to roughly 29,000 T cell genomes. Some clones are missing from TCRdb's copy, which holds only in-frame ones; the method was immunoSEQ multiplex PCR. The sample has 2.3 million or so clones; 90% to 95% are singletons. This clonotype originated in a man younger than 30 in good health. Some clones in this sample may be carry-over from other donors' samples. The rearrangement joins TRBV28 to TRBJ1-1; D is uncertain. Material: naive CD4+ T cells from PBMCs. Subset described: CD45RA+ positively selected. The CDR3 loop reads CASSLGDTEAFF. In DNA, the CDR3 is TGTGCCAGCAGCCTTGGAGACACTGAAGCTTTCTTT.